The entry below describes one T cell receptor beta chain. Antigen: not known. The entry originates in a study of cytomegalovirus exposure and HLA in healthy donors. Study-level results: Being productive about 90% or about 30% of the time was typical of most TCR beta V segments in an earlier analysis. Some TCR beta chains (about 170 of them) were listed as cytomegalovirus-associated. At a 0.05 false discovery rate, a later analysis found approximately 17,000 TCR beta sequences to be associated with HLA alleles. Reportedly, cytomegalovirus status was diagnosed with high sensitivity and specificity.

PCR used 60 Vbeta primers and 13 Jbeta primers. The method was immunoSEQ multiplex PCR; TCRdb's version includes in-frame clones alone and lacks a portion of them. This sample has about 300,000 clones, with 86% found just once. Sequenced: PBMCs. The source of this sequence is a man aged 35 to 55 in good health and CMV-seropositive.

As DNA, the CDR3 is TGTGCCATCAGTGAATCCGGGACTATTAACTCCTACGAGCAGTACTTC. Translated: CAISESGTINSYEQYF. This rearrangement joins TRBV10-3 to TRBJ2-7, with 7 bases identical to TRBD2. This CDR3 is built from 16 residues. V shed 3 bases and J 0 bases; nucleotides not matched to a gene: 8. Germline-derived CDR1 and CDR2 are ENHRY and SYGVKD.